This entry features one T cell receptor (beta chain) sequence. Antigen unknown. The data are from a study of cytomegalovirus exposure and HLA in healthy donors. Study-level results: An ancestry cluster, one associated with Asian ancestry, reportedly showed fewer N-insertions than the approximately 650-donor mean in a later analysis.

A multiplex PCR was run with 60 Vbeta primers and 13 Jbeta primers. Clones were sequenced by immunoSEQ multiplex PCR, and TCRdb holds only the in-frame ones, with some missing. The sample lists around 95,000 clones, about 81% seen once, with roughly 4.3% in the top ten. Sequencing was performed on PBMCs. The receptor's source is a woman aged 40 to 50 in good health and CMV-seropositive.

CDR3 sequence reads: CASSKGGGQETQYF. DNA of the CDR3: TGTGCCAGCAGCAAAGGGGGGGGACAAGAGACCCAGTACTTC. This chain links TRBV9 with TRBJ2-5; the D gene is possibly TRBD2 (7 bases). The CDR3 totals 14 residues. Germline CDR1 SGDLS, CDR2 YYNGEE. V lost 4 bases and J 2 bases, leaving 12 bases between the germline ends.